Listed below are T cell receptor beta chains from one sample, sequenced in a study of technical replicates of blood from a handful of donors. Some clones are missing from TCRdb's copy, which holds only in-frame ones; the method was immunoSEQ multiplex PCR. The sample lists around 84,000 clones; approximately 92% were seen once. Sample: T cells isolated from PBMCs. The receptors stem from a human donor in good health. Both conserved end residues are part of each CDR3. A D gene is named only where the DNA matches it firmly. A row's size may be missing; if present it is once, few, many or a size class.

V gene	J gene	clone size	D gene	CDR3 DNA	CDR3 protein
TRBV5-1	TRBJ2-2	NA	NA	TGCGCCAGCAGCTTGCAGCGACGCCTCCAAGGGGCCGGGGAGCTGTTTTTT	CASSLQRRLQGAGELFF
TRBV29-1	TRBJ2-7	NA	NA	TGCAGCGCCTGGGGGACTGACTTCTACGAGCAGTACTTC	CSAWGTDFYEQYF
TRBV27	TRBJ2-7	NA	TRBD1	TGTGCCAGCACAAAACGACAGGGCTACGAGCAGTACTTC	CASTKRQGYEQYF
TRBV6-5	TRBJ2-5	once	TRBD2	TGTGCCACCGAGACTAGCGGGGGGAAAGAGACCCAGTACTTC	CATETSGGKETQYF
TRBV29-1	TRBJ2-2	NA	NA	TGCAGCGTCGGACCACATTACGGGATTAACGGGGAGCTGTTTTTT	CSVGPHYGINGELFF
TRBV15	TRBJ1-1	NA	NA	TGTGCCACCTCGACCGGGGGCACTGAAGCTTTCTTT	CATSTGGTEAFF
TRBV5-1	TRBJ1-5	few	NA	TGCGCCACCTCCCGGGACATCAATCAGCCCCAGCATTTT	CATSRDINQPQHF
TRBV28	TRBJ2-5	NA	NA	TGTGCCAGCAGTCCGGATGATCAGGGGTACGGGCAAGAGACCCAGTACTTC	CASSPDDQGYGQETQYF
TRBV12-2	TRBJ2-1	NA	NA	TGTGCAAGTCGTATCCGGGACTCCCTTAGGGAGCAGTTCTTC	CASRIRDSLREQFF
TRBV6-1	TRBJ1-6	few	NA	TGTGCCAGCAGTGAAAGTGGAGGCTTCTATAATTCACCCCTCCACTTT	CASSESGGFYNSPLHF
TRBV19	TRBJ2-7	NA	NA	TGTGCCAGTAGTGCTCCAGGGGCAGGGGGGCTGGAGCAGTACTTC	CASSAPGAGGLEQYF
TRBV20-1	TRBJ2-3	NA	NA	TGCAGTGCCCCTAGGGGAGATACGCAGTATTTT	CSAPRGDTQYF
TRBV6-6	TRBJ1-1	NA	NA	TGTGCCAGCAGGGATTACGACACGTATACTGAAGCTTTCTTT	CASRDYDTYTEAFF
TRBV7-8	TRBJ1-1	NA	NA	TGTGCCAGCAGCTGGCGACAGGATGAGCTTTATGTAACTACCATGAACACTGAAGCTTTCTTT	CASSWRQDELYVTTMNTEAFF
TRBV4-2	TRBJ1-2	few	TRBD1	TGTGCCAGCAGCCAGGACAGGGGGGATGGCTACACCTTC	CASSQDRGDGYTF
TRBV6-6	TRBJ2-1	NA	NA	TGTGCCAGCAGTTACGGAGCCTATGAGCAGTTCTTC	CASSYGAYEQFF
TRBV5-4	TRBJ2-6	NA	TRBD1	TGTGCCAGCACCACAGTGACAGGGGCGGCTGGGGCCAACGTCCTGACTTTC	CASTTVTGAAGANVLTF
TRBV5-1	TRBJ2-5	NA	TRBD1	TGCGCCAGCAGCAGCTGGACAGGCGAGGAGACCCAGTACTTC	CASSSWTGEETQYF
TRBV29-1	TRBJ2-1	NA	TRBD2	TGCAGCACACGCGGAGGACTAGCGAGCTACAATGAGCAGTTCTTC	CSTRGGLASYNEQFF
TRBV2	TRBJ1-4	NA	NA	TGTGCCAGCAGTCCCCTTGGGCCAGCCGGGGGGGAAAAACTGTTTTTT	CASSPLGPAGGEKLFF
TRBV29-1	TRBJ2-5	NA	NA	TGCAGCGTCCCGACAGCTCAAGAGACCCAGTACTTC	CSVPTAQETQYF
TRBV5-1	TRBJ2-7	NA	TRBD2	TGCGCCAGCAGCTTGGTGGGGGGGGGCTCCTACGAGCAGTACTTC	CASSLVGGGSYEQYF
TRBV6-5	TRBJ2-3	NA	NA	TGTGCCAGCAGATCCCAGTGGGATACGCAGTATTTT	CASRSQWDTQYF
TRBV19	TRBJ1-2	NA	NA	TGTGCCAGTAGTATTGACGGGGTGGATAATGGCTACACCTTC	CASSIDGVDNGYTF
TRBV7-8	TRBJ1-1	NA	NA	TGTGCCAGCAGCTTGGTGGCAGGGAACACTGAAGCTTTCTTT	CASSLVAGNTEAFF
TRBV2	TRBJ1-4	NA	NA	TGTGCCAGCAATTGGGAGGGGGGTGCTGCAACTAATGAAAAACTGTTTTTT	CASNWEGGAATNEKLFF
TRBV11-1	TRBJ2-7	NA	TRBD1	TGTGCCAGCAGCCGATCACGGACAGGGGGATACGAGCAGTACTTC	CASSRSRTGGYEQYF
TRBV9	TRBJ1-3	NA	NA	TGTGCCAGCAGCCCCCGTGGCAGAAACACCATATATTTT	CASSPRGRNTIYF
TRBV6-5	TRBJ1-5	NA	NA	TGTGCCAGCAGTTACTCGAGCAGGGTGGGTCAGCCCCAGCATTTT	CASSYSSRVGQPQHF
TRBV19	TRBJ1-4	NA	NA	TGTGCCAGTAGTATAGATCAAAATAATGAAAAACTGTTTTTT	CASSIDQNNEKLFF
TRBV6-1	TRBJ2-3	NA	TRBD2	TGTGCCAGCAGTGCTCCGGGACTAGCTTTTTGGAGCACAGATACGCAGTATTTT	CASSAPGLAFWSTDTQYF
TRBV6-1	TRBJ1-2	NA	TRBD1	TGTGCCAGCAGTGAATGGGACAGGGAAAACTATGGCTACACCTTC	CASSEWDRENYGYTF
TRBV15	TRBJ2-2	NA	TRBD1	TGTGCCACCAGCAGAGATAGGGACAGCAACACCGGGGAGCTGTTTTTT	CATSRDRDSNTGELFF
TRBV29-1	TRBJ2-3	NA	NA	TGCAGCGTTGTCGGAGGAGGGCAGGGGGGAGCGGACACGCAGTATTTT	CSVVGGGQGGADTQYF
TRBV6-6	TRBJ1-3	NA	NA	TGTGCCAGCAGTTACTCGGGGGGAGGAGGAAACACCATATATTTT	CASSYSGGGGNTIYF
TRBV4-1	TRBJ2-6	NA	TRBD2	TGCGCCAGCAGCCAATGGGGGGGCTCTGGGGCCAACGTCCTGACTTTC	CASSQWGGSGANVLTF
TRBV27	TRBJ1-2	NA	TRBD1	TGTGCCAGCAGTTGGACAGGGGAAGGCTATGGCTACACCTTC	CASSWTGEGYGYTF
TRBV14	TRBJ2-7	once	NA	TGTGCCAGCAGCCAAGACGCCTACGAGCAGTACTTC	CASSQDAYEQYF
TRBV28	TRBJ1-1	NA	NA	TGTGCCAGCAGTTTATACGGGTGGAACACTGAAGCTTTCTTT	CASSLYGWNTEAFF
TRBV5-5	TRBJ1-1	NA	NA	TGTGCCAGCAGCTTGAACGGCGGTGAAGCTTTCTTT	CASSLNGGEAFF
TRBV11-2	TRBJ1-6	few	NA	TGTGCCAGCAGCCTCAGGCAGGAGGGATCACCCCTCCACTTT	CASSLRQEGSPLHF
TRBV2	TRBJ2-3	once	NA	TGTGCCAGCAGTGATTGGTGGGGGGGCACAGATACGCAGTATTTT	CASSDWWGGTDTQYF
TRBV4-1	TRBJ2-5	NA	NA	TGCGCCAGCAGCTCGCTAAATACAGGGACAGAGACCCAGTACTTC	CASSSLNTGTETQYF
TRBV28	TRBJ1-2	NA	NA	TGTGCCAGCAGTTCCAACAGGGATGGCTACACCTTC	CASSSNRDGYTF
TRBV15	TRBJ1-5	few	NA	TGTGCCACCAGCAAAGGGGACATTCAAAATCAGCCCCAGCATTTT	CATSKGDIQNQPQHF
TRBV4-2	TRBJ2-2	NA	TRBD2	TGTGCCAGCAGCCAAGGGACTAGCGCGAACACCGGGGAGCTGTTTTTT	CASSQGTSANTGELFF
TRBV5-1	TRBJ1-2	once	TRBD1	TGCGCCAGTTCAGGGGGGAAGGCCTATGGCTACACCTTC	CASSGGKAYGYTF
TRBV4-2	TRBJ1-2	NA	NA	TGTGCCAGCAGCCAAGGCAGGGGACCTACTAACTATGGCTACACCTTC	CASSQGRGPTNYGYTF
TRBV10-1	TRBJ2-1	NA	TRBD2	TGCGCCAGCAGTGAGTCGGCTAGCGGGGGGGATCACTTCTTC	CASSESASGGDHFF
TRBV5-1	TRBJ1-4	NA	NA	TGCGCCAGCAGCCAGCCAGACATAAAGAGTGAAAAACTGTTTTTT	CASSQPDIKSEKLFF